This TCR beta chain emerged from a study of control samples from healthy donors and cancer patients. Clones were read by immunoSEQ multiplex PCR, and TCRdb kept only the in-frame ones, dropping some. The repertoire holds 95,000 to 100,000 clones, with more than 85% as singletons. In germline, CDR1 is MGHRA, CDR2 YSYEKL. The CDR3 totals 20 residues. The V segment lost 1 base and the J segment 0 bases; nucleotides outside the gene matches: 17. J is TRBJ1-2 and V is TRBV4-1; TRBD1 matches 7 bases. The receptor comes from a young man in good health. The sequenced sample was blood. The CDR3 DNA sequence: TGCGCCAGCAGCCAAGCCTGGATCGGGTGGATGACAGGGCCTAACTATGGCTACACCTTC. It codes for CASSQAWIGWMTGPNYGYTF.